A single sample gave rise to the 13 T cell receptor beta chains below, sequenced in a study of T cells in Graves' hyperthyroidism and ophthalmopathy (dated by TCRdb to between 2018 and 2021). Library preparation employed multiplex PCR. The listed sequencing device is Illumina HiSeq 2000. Amplification of TCR beta CDR3 regions was carried out from RNA transcripts. For the first round of RT-PCR on the TCR CDR3, the HTBI primer set was used together with the Qiagen OneStep RT-PCR kit. TCRdb trimmed public reads at Q25 via fastp, called clones via MiXCR and kept in-frame beta chains. Each CDR3 protein appears once, grouped with its most common genes and DNA. The sample has nearly 250,000 distinct CDR3 sequences on record, less than 20% of them singletons. The ten biggest clones cover under 35% of the sample. The sequenced material came from blood. These receptors were collected from a woman in her late teens or twenties with Graves' ophthalmopathy.

This clonotype appeared a few times. V is TRBV4-2 and J is TRBJ2-6; D is perhaps TRBD1 (5 bases). V lost 4 bases to trimming and J lost 1 base, with 20 bases between them. The CDR3 is 19 amino acids. The germline V gene has CDR1 LGHNA and CDR2 YNFKEQ. The DNA for the CDR3 is TGTGCCAGCAGCCGCGTGGGGCAGCTGACTGGTTCTGGGGCCAACGTCCTGACTTTC. Its protein product is CASSRVGQLTGSGANVLTF.

This clonotype was counted at least ten times. The chain is built from TRBV27 and TRBJ2-1; 10 bases map to TRBD2. Germline-derived CDR1 and CDR2 are MNHEY and SMNVEV (reference sequence). Losses at the gene ends were 4 bases for V and 4 bases for J; bases not matched to a gene: 7. The CDR3 totals 16 residues. The DNA for the CDR3 is TGTGCCAGCAGTTCACAACAGACTAGCGGGTACAATGAGCAGTTCTTC. It encodes CASSSQQTSGYNEQFF.

This clonotype was counted ten times or more. The CDR3 bases are TGTGCCAGCAGTTACCTTTCCGGGCTCGACGAGCAGTACTTC. As protein: CASSYLSGLDEQYF. The chain is built from TRBV6-6 and TRBJ2-7; no definite D call. The V end lost 2 bases, the J end lost 5 bases, and 13 bases lay between the germline ends. CDR1 is MNHNY, CDR2 SVGAGI, per germline (reference sequence). This CDR3 region has 14 residues.

This clonotype was counted at least ten times. The V and J genes are TRBV12-3 or TRBV12-4 and TRBJ2-1, with no clear D. The CDR3 has 12 residues. Between the trimmed V and J ends, which lost 10 bases and 6 bases, there was a span of 13 bases. The CDR3 DNA reads TGTGCCAACAGAAAGGGCGGCAATGAGCAGTTCTTC. Amino acids: CANRKGGNEQFF.

In nucleotides, the CDR3 is TGTGCCAGCAGTGGGCAATCAGGGGGCGTGACTGGAAACACCATATATTTT. Its protein product is CASSGQSGGVTGNTIYF. This chain connects TRBV6-1 to TRBJ1-3; 8 bases map to TRBD1. Per germline, CDR1 MNHNS and CDR2 SASEGT. The V and J ends lost 4 bases and 2 bases, in that order; junction bases with no gene match: 10. CDR3 length: 17 residues.

At least ten counts were recorded for this clonotype. V usage is TRBV20-1 and J usage is TRBJ2-7; 12 nucleotides align to TRBD2. V shed 1 base, J shed 4 bases, and the junction held 8 bases outside the gene matches. The CDR3 covers 16 residues. Germline CDR1 is DFQATT and CDR2 is SNEGSKA (reference sequence). This CDR3 reads CSARVAGLAGSYEQYF. In DNA form, the CDR3 reads TGCAGTGCTAGAGTGGCGGGACTAGCGGGTTCGTACGAGCAGTACTTC.

This clonotype came up many times. The CDR3 DNA is TGCAGTGCTAGCCGGGGGGCAGGAGAGACCCAGTACTTC. This encodes CSASRGAGETQYF. The genes are TRBV20-1 and TRBJ2-5, with TRBD2 as a possible D gene (7 bases). Trimming took 3 bases from V and 4 from J, leaving 12 bases between them. Per germline, CDR1 DFQATT and CDR2 SNEGSKA (reference sequence). The CDR3 is 13 residues long.

This clonotype was recorded many times. The chain recombines TRBV20-1 with TRBJ2-3; 7 bases fit TRBD2. CDR1 and CDR2 (germline): DFQATT, SNEGSKA (reference sequence). V trimming: 6 bases; J trimming: 2 bases; junction bases outside the gene matches: 5. This CDR3 has 13 amino acids. The CDR3 sequence: CSAHRGVTDTQYF. CDR3 nucleotides: TGCAGTGCCCACCGGGGGGTCACAGATACGCAGTATTTT.

The J gene is TRBJ2-3, the V gene TRBV7-2, with 10 nucleotides matching TRBD2. Losses at the gene ends were 7 bases for V and 4 bases for J; bases not matched to a gene: 8. The germline V gene encodes CDR1 SGHTA and CDR2 FQGNSA. The CDR3 length is 15 residues. DNA of the CDR3: TGTGCCAGCACCCTAGGCCTAGCGGGAGCAGATACGCAGTATTTT. This codes for CASTLGLAGADTQYF.

In its sample, this clonotype was seen many times. This chain uses TRBV29-1 with TRBJ2-5, with D perhaps matching TRBD2 (6 bases). The CDR3 is 16 residues long. The V end lost 2 bases, the J end lost 5 bases, and 21 bases lay between the germline ends. Germline V CDR1 and CDR2: SQVTM, ANQGSEA. This CDR3 reads CSVESESGLSTETQYF. Written as DNA, the CDR3 is TGCAGCGTTGAATCAGAATCTGGACTATCCACGGAGACCCAGTACTTC.

There are many counts of this clonotype. The V call is TRBV7-2, the J call TRBJ2-3; TRBD2 agrees at 11 bases. Trimming cost V 5 bases and J 2 bases; bases outside gene matches: 9. CDR1 and CDR2 from the germline V gene are SGHTA and FQGNSA. CDR3 length: 17 residues. CDR3 protein: CASSPTRLAGITDTQYF. The CDR3 DNA follows: TGTGCCAGCAGCCCTACCCGACTAGCGGGGATCACAGATACGCAGTATTTT. Using reference TRBV7-2 and TRBJ2-3 for the parts outside the CDR3, the full variable domain is GAGVSQSPSNKVTEKGKDVELRCDPISGHTALYWYRQSLGQGLEFLIYFQGNSAPDKSGLPSDRFSAERTGGSVSTLTIQRTQQEDSAVYLCASSPTRLAGITDTQYFGPGTRLTVL.

The chain uses TRBV2 and TRBJ2-1, with TRBD2 matching over 7 bases. The CDR3 is made up of 14 amino acids. With V trimmed by 3 bases and J by 10 bases, 9 bases remained unmatched. Germline lookup yields CDR1 SNHLY and CDR2 FYNNEI. CDR3 in amino acids: CASSDRAGTREQFF. The CDR3 DNA is TGTGCCAGCAGTGATCGAGCGGGAACGCGGGAGCAGTTCTTC.

This clonotype was observed many times. The chain combines TRBV28 with TRBJ1-6; 7 nucleotides agree with TRBD1. After removal of 5 bases from V and 3 bases from J, the junction contained 1 base not matched to a gene. CDR1 and CDR2 (germline): MDHEN, SYDVKM. The CDR3 contains 14 residues. The CDR3 nucleotides are TGTGCCAGCAGTCGACAGGGCTATAATTCACCCCTCCACTTT. Protein: CASSRQGYNSPLHF.